The source of this T cell receptor beta chain is a study of CD8+ T cells in alopecia areata (dated by TCRdb to 2016 to 2019). About the study as a whole: The treated patients took part in an open-label pilot trial in which moderate-to-severe alopecia areata was treated with oral tofacitinib at 5 to 10 mg twice daily. Patients received tofacitinib for 6 to 18 months and were then followed off drug for 6 months to check for delayed response and recurrence. In treated patients, disease severity was measured using the SALT score, which gives the percentage of scalp surface area affected. To study T cell clonal expansion in alopecia areata, the researchers applied high-throughput TCRbeta sequencing to both the C3H/HeJ mouse model and human patients. Scalp tissue and sorted CD4+ and CD8+ peripheral blood T cells from patchy and totalis/universalis alopecia areata patients and from healthy controls were covered by human TCRbeta sequencing. Tofacitinib-treated patients had biopsies at baseline and at 4 and 24 weeks of treatment, with a later scalp biopsy in several patients. Scalp clonality was compared among normal scalp (n=4), patchy alopecia areata scalp (n=8), and alopecia totalis/universalis scalp (n=8). RNA was extracted with the PAXgene miRNA kit for fixed scalp, the miRNeasy kit for PBMCs, and the RNeasy kit for mouse skin. Amplification of TCRbeta CDR3 regions was done by immunoSEQ multiplex PCR using 35 Vbeta forward primers and 13 Jbeta reverse primers. Overall study outcomes, separate from this receptor: Lesional scalp, especially in alopecia totalis/universalis, showed higher clonality and more expanded CD8+ clones than normal scalp, suggesting antigenic drive. Unlike mouse skin, where gammadelta T cells dominate, normal human skin contains resident alphabeta T cells that get sequenced too, which complicates analysis of the scalp TCR repertoire. Because the treated cohort was small and had just a single nonresponder, larger studies are needed to establish links between baseline CD8+ expansion and response. Many expanded lesional clones were found to persist in scalp and blood during tofacitinib treatment, and relapse after treatment cessation may be partly explained by this persistence. Scalp clonality and the number of expanded CD8+ clones among the top 100 scalp clones were significantly decreased by tofacitinib. Compared with mice, TCR sequences shared between patients were less clear, possibly partly because of HLA diversity across the patient population.

The library was built by means of the immunoSEQ multiplex PCR assay. For TCR sequencing, RNA was extracted from every sample and reverse transcribed into cDNA to serve as template. First-strand cDNA was synthesized using SuperScript III with a 2:1 mix of oligo-dT and random hexamers. A synthetic immune receptor repertoire was used to measure amplification bias, and any remaining bias was corrected computationally. In the source study's methods: Raw reads were preprocessed to remove errors, and CDR3 was defined by IMGT conventions from the conserved cysteine to phenylalanine. To get clonality, Shannon entropy was normalized by log2 of the number of productive unique TCRs and the result was subtracted from 1. CD4 or CD8 identity of scalp clones was inferred by cross-referencing scalp TCRbeta sequences with sorted blood CD4 and CD8 repertoires. In its TCRdb copy, this immuneACCESS table keeps in-frame sequences only and misses some clones. Where compared with another copy, unresolved V genes explain less than half of these, and the others have no known cause. From that table come the V and J calls and clone size; the DNA was used to work out D and trimming. Counted in this sample were about 140,000 clones; around half of them appeared once. Of the sample, 15% to 20% falls within the top ten clones.

Details on this clone: It lacks a known antigen. Nothing much larger sits one base from this clone, and base qualities are not available.

From cysteine to phenylalanine, the CDR3 is 15 amino acids long. Of all the DNA, just the CDR3 is kept, 45 bases in frame from base 1. The germline V gene (reference sequence) sets CDR1 to SEHNR and CDR2 to FQNEAQ. The junction carries 12 bases between V and J, which are trimmed by 5 bases and 4 bases respectively. Sample time point, as interpreted from the label and publication: 4 weeks on oral tofacitinib. The sample's treatment or condition label is to be understood as: oral pan-JAK inhibitor, 5-10 mg twice daily. Lesional scalp punch biopsies and peripheral blood were collected from alopecia areata patients. PBMCs were separated by density centrifugation and stained for CD3, CD4 and CD8, after which CD4+ and CD8+ T cells were sorted on a FACSAria.

The sample in question was CD8+ T cells sorted from blood, obtained at week 4, from a patient treated with tofacitinib. This TCR was sampled from a human donor with alopecia areata. The sequence joins TRBV7-9 to TRBJ2-6, with the identity of the D gene unclear. The DNA reads TGTGCCAGCAGCCAACCGACTGGAGGGGCCAACGTCCTGACTTTC. The resulting protein is CASSQPTGGANVLTF.